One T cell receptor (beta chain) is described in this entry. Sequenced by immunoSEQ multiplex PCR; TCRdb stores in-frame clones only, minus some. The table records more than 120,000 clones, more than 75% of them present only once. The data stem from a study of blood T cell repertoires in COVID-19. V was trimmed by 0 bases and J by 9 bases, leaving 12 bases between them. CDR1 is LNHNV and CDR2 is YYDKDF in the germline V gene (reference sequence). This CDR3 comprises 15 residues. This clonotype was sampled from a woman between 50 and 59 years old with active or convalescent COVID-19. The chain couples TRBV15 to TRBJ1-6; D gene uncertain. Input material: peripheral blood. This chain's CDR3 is CATSRDRGASSPLHF. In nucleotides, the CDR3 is TGTGCCACCAGCAGAGATCGTGGAGCAAGTTCACCCCTCCACTTT.